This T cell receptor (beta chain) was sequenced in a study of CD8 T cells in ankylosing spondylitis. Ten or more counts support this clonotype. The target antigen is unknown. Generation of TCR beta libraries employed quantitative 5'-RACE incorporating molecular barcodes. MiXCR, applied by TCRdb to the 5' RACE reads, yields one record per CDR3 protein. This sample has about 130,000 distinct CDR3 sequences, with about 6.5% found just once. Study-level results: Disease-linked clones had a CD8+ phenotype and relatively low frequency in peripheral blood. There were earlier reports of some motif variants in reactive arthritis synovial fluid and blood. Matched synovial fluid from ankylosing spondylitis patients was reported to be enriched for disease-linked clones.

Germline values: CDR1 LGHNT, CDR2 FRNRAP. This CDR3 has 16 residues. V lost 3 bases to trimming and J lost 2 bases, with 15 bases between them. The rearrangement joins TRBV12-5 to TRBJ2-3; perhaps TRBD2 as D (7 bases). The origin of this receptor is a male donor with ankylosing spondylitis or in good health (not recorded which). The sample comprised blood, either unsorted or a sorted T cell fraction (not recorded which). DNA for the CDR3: TGTGCTAGTGGTTTTTTGGCGGGGGCCCCCACAGATACGCAGTATTTT. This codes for CASGFLAGAPTDTQYF.